These 9 T cell receptor beta chains were all obtained from the same sample, sequenced in a study of T cell repertoires in cytomegalovirus infection. TCRdb recomputed calls from the reads with MiXCR, one row per CDR3 protein. This table holds almost 500,000 distinct CDR3 sequences, roughly 12% found once. The material sequenced was PBMCs. The receptors stem from a human donor in good health (CMV status not recorded). Some clones in this sample may be carry-over from other donors' samples.

This clonotype was counted ten times or more. The V and J genes are TRBV5-1 and TRBJ1-1; the D gene is possibly TRBD1 (5 bases). V shed 4 bases and J shed 4 bases, with 20 bases lying between them. The germline V gene has CDR1 SGHRS and CDR2 YFSETQ. The CDR3 runs 16 residues. Here the CDR3 DNA reads TGCGCCAGCAGCCCCCCCGTTGTGGGGGGGGTCACTGAAGCTTTCTTT. As protein: CASSPPVVGGVTEAFF.

J is TRBJ2-1 and V is TRBV10-2; D uncertain. The CDR3 extends over 11 amino acids. Deletions cut 2 bases from V and 10 bases from J, with 6 bases between. The germline V gene encodes CDR1 WSHSY and CDR2 SAAADI. For the CDR3, the DNA is TGCGCCAGCAGTGAGGCGTGGGAGCAGTTCTTC. It yields the protein CASSEAWEQFF.

There are a few counts of this clonotype. This chain uses TRBV6-5 with TRBJ2-5; no definite D call. The germline gives CDR1 MNHEY, CDR2 SVGAGI. Trimming stripped 5 bases from V and 5 bases from J, with 12 bases between. The CDR3 is made up of 13 amino acids. The CDR3 DNA reads TGTGCCAGCAGTGCGCCTCAGTGGGAGACCCAGTACTTC. Its translation is CASSAPQWETQYF.

This clonotype was counted a single time. The gene calls are TRBV20-1 and TRBJ2-3; 7 bases are a match to TRBD1. The CDR3 totals 11 residues. V lost 8 bases, J lost 1 base, and 0 bases stayed unmatched. The V gene's germline CDR1 is DFQATT and CDR2 SNEGSKA (reference sequence). As DNA, the CDR3 is TGCAGTCAGGGGGGCACAGATACGCAGTATTTT. Translated: CSQGGTDTQYF.

This clonotype came up many times. The chain employs TRBV7-3 and TRBJ2-1, with D tentatively TRBD2 (6 bases). The CDR3 has 16 amino acids. Germline assignment: CDR1 SGHTA and CDR2 FQGTGA. The ends were cut back, 3 bases at V and 0 bases at J, with 12 bases in the middle. CDR3 sequence reads: CASSFLAGSSYNEQFF. CDR3 DNA sequence: TGTGCCAGCAGCTTTTTGGCGGGGTCCTCCTACAATGAGCAGTTCTTC.

This clonotype was observed at least ten times. The V call is TRBV4-1, the J call TRBJ1-5, with D possibly matching TRBD1 (5 bases). The CDR3 has 17 residues. Germline values: CDR1 MGHRA, CDR2 YSYEKL. Trimming left V 0 bases short and J 1 base short, with 13 bases between. Written as DNA, the CDR3 is TGCGCCAGCAGCCAAGATAGGGGAACCCTGAGCAATCAGCCCCAGCATTTT. It encodes CASSQDRGTLSNQPQHF.

The chain carries TRBV5-4 and TRBJ1-5; D is unclear. Germline V CDR1 and CDR2: SGHNT, YYREEE (reference sequence). The V and J ends lost 0 bases and 5 bases respectively, with 6 bases between them. This CDR3 contains 13 residues. The CDR3 DNA follows: TGTGCCAGCAGCTTGGAACCCGATCAGCCCCAGCATTTT. This sequence encodes CASSLEPDQPQHF.

The CDR3 bases are TGCAGCGTTGGGGTGAGCTCCTACGAGCAGTACTTC. Protein product: CSVGVSSYEQYF. The chain has TRBV29-1 and TRBJ2-7; D ambiguous. V dropped 4 bases and J dropped 0 bases, with 7 bases sitting between them. Germline loops: CDR1 SQVTM, CDR2 ANQGSEA. This CDR3 is 12 amino acids long.

This clonotype has ten or more counts. The gene calls are TRBV19 and TRBJ2-1; possible D gene TRBD2, 5 bases. Germline V CDR1 and CDR2: LNHDA, SQIVND (reference sequence). The V end lost 4 bases, the J end lost 3 bases, and 16 bases lay between the germline ends. This CDR3 has 16 residues. CDR3 amino acids: CASSTDTRALYNEQFF. DNA of the CDR3: TGTGCCAGTAGTACCGACACGAGGGCCCTCTACAATGAGCAGTTCTTC.